The entry below gives a single TCR beta chain sequence along with its context. PCR used 60 Vbeta primers and 13 Jbeta primers. Generated by immunoSEQ multiplex PCR, the TCRdb table keeps only in-frame clones and is missing some. The sample has under 90,000 clones; 70% to 80% are singletons. The entry originates in a study of cytomegalovirus exposure and HLA in healthy donors. Each of the donors was a healthy bone marrow donor. Donors showed nominal health when sampled, although they likely had unrecorded immune exposures. V was trimmed by 2 bases and J by 3 bases, leaving 17 bases between them. The CDR3 contains 16 residues. Germline V gene lookup returns CDR1 SGHNT and CDR2 YYREEE (reference sequence).

The source material was PBMCs. This TCR was recovered from a man aged 35 to 55 in good health and CMV-seronegative. The chain employs TRBV5-4 and TRBJ2-5; tentatively, D is TRBD1 (7 bases). The CDR3 loop is CASSFTQGTGEETQYF. CDR3 sequence (DNA): TGTGCCAGCAGCTTCACACAGGGGACTGGAGAAGAGACCCAGTACTTC.